The clone carrying this T cell receptor (beta chain) was recorded a few times. Its cognate antigen is unknown. TCRdb processed the 5' RACE reads anew with MiXCR; each CDR3 protein has one entry. This table has just under 550,000 distinct CDR3 sequences, approximately 16% appearing once. The record originates from a study of identical twins. Regarding the study as a whole: Abundant beta clonotypes from cord blood had fewer insertions, unlike memory repertoires, which showed none.

The same data also went into a second study, on yellow fever vaccine responses in identical twins.

The TCR was taken from a young woman in good health. The specimen was CD4+ T cells sorted from blood.

The CDR3 DNA sequence: TGTGCCACCAGCAGAGCTCCGACCGACAGGGGGGGAGGTTCACCCCTCCACTTT. Protein: CATSRAPTDRGGGSPLHF. This chain connects TRBV15 to TRBJ1-6, with TRBD1 matching over 9 bases. V lost 1 base, J lost 9 bases, and 13 bases stayed unmatched. CDR1 LNHNV and CDR2 YYDKDF come from the germline V gene (reference sequence). The CDR3 is made up of 18 amino acids. Using reference TRBV15 and TRBJ1-6 for the parts outside the CDR3, the full variable domain is DAMVIQNPRYQVTQFGKPVTLSCSQTLNHNVMYWYQQKSSQAPKLLFHYYDKDFNNEADTPDNFQSRRPNTSFCFLDIRSPGLGDTAMYLCATSRAPTDRGGGSPLHFGNGTRLTVT.